The sequence of this TCR beta chain was determined in a study of response to subunit inactivated influenza vaccine. At least ten counts were recorded for this clonotype. The ends were cut back, 0 bases at V and 3 bases at J, with 14 bases in the middle. Per germline, CDR1 DFQATT and CDR2 SNEGSKA (reference sequence). This CDR3 contains 15 residues. Via MiXCR, TCRdb re-called the RT-PCR reads, giving one row per CDR3 protein. The sample carries some 570,000 distinct CDR3 sequences, around 11% recorded once. Separately, the same data were catalogued under a study of T cells expressing NK-cell markers. Per that paper: The authors made TCR beta cDNA libraries by 5'RACE template switching. This switching added a universal primer site and UMIs. Sorted CD3+CD56-NKG2C+, CD3+CD56+NKG2C+ and CD3+CD56+NKG2C- T cells supplied the TCR beta repertoires. Out of eight donors sequenced, seven tested HCMV-seropositive and the remaining one seronegative. Topping the CD3+CD56-NKG2C+ fraction as well were these clonotypes, in a few donors. HCMV specificity of the expanded NKG2C+ T cell clones stayed unclear.

The clonotype comes from a man aged 45-60 years who received an inactivated influenza vaccine. The V gene is TRBV20-1, the J gene TRBJ1-2, with D possibly TRBD1 on 6 matching bases. The sequenced sample was PBMCs from blood, obtained on the day of vaccination. CDR3 nucleotide sequence: TGCAGTGCTAGAGATGGACAGCGGGTTTACTATGGCTACACCTTC. It is translated as CSARDGQRVYYGYTF.